This T cell receptor beta chain was captured in a study of Tregs in tolerant kidney transplant recipients. Concerning this clone itself: One end of the junction is discordant with germline, which a read error may explain.

Produced via immunoSEQ multiplex PCR; TCRdb's table is partial and in-frame only. The sample includes about 100,000 clones, roughly 93% of them seen just once. The TCR comes from a human donor who received a combined kidney and bone marrow transplant. The sample consisted of CD4+ T cells from blood, taken before the transplant.

CDR3 bases: TGTGCCAGCAGTTTAATGCCGGGGGACGGTAATCGGCCCCAGCATTTT. Translation gives CASSLMPGDGNRPQHF. The chain combines TRBV28 with TRBJ1-5; TRBD1 might be the D (5 bases). The CDR3 length is 16 residues. Germline loops: CDR1 MDHEN, CDR2 SYDVKM.